This entry concerns a single T cell receptor beta chain. Its binding antigen is unknown. Base quality data are lacking; no much larger clone is found one base away. The CDR3 measures 15 amino acids from cysteine to phenylalanine. The kept DNA is CDR3 alone, 45 bases in frame from the first base. Trimming leaves V shorter by 2 bases and J shorter by 7 bases, with the junction holding 5 bases beyond the gene matches. CDR1 and CDR2 were assigned from the germline V gene (reference sequence) as SGHNT and YYREEE. The sample comes from a study of spatial heterogeneity in lung cancer (dated by TCRdb to about 2019). Study-wide context: Donors were 65 to 85 patients with early-stage, untreated non-small cell lung cancer from the lung TRACERx cohort. TCR alpha and beta repertoires were quantitatively compared across multiple tumor regions, matched nontumor lung and blood in non-small cell lung cancer. Follow-up PBMC samples were sequenced whenever the samples were available, and the median time to follow-up was about 2 years after resection. At surgery, about 210 tumor regions, roughly 62 matched nontumor lung samples and 56 PBMC samples were TCR-sequenced for both alpha and beta chains. In the raw uncorrected reads, each unique combination of TCR and UMI appeared on average more than ten times. Nonsynonymous mutation counts, determined by whole-exome sequencing of tumor tissue, were related to features of the TCR repertoire. More beta-chain than alpha-chain transcripts were consistently detected, likely reflecting higher beta-chain transcript abundance. What the study reported, not specific to this receptor: Only 14 to 15 patients were included in the comparisons of baseline and follow-up blood repertoires. Ubiquitous expanded tumor TCRs showed up in blood more often at tumor resection than at routine follow-up. Confirming at a functional level the hypothesis that regional TCRs recognize regional mutations was considered to require additional single-cell paired TCR alpha and beta sequencing.

Library preparation used 5' RACE. The instrument was a NextSeq 500. The TCR library protocol attached a unique molecular identifier to each TCR cDNA molecule to allow correction of PCR and sequencing errors. The published analysis was carried out like this. TCR identification, UMI-based error correction and CDR3 extraction were performed with Decombinator tools. Expanded TCRs were defined as those above a frequency of 2 per 1,000, corresponding to the top 1% of the tumor frequency distribution. Each repertoire was subsampled 100 times to 5,000 TCRs, after which Renyi diversity was computed with the R vegan package. To build CDR3 similarity networks, amino acid triplet string-kernel similarity was used, and CDR3s were connected when their pairwise similarity was above 0.82. TCRdb reprocessing: public reads trimmed at Q25 with fastp, clones called with MiXCR, in-frame beta chains kept. Under each unique CDR3 protein, matching rows form one entry showing the most common genes and DNA. Here the V and J calls rest on TCRdb's processing, not on the authors' analysis. This sample has 7,500 to 10,000 distinct CDR3 sequences in its table, and approximately 22% of those were observed once. 3.5% to 5% of the sample rests with the top ten.

The sample's time point, from its label and the paper: blood at routine non-recurrence follow-up after resection. For TCR sequencing, whole RNA was extracted from tumor and nontumor lung tissue, or from cryopreserved PBMC samples, and no cell sorting was done. Patients were selected for TCR sequencing only if sufficient RNA was available from at least two tumor regions. The sequence links TRBV5-4 to TRBJ2-1; 11 middle bases align to TRBD2. The sample here was PBMCs, taken at follow-up. The sequence was collected from a female donor with early-stage non-small cell lung cancer. This receptor carries the CDR3 CASSLGLAGRNEQFF. The DNA sequence reads TGTGCCAGCAGCTTAGGACTAGCGGGTCGAAATGAGCAGTTCTTC.